This T cell receptor beta chain was captured by sequencing in a study of OX40 agonist ivuxolimab in advanced cancers. Study information: At approximately 80% male, the cohort had a mean age of about 60 years, ranging from about 23 to 79. Study-level findings and limits: Among T cells, CD8+ cells averaged more expanded clones than CD4+ cells. In the expanded peripheral T cells, antigen specificity was never determined.

Germline CDR1 SGHTA, CDR2 FQGNSA. This CDR3 spans 13 amino acids. V lost 2 bases, J lost 3 bases, and 5 bases lay in between. People who had autoimmune disease history or systemic immunosuppression were excluded. Notes on this clone: Its antigen is currently unknown.

Clones were sequenced by immunoSEQ multiplex PCR, and TCRdb holds only the in-frame ones, with some missing. Among tens of thousands of clones listed, more than 80% were seen once. The sequencing here drew on CD4+ or CD8+ T cells sorted from blood, taken in a trial of the OX40 agonist ivuxolimab. This receptor was obtained from an adult with an advanced solid tumor such as melanoma, head and neck, liver or kidney cancer. The chain recombines TRBV7-2 with TRBJ1-5; D remains unclear. CDR3 coding DNA: TGTGCCAGCAGCTTACAGATCAATCAGCCCCAGCATTTT. This sequence encodes CASSLQINQPQHF. The variable domain in full, completed from reference TRBV7-2 and TRBJ1-5, reads GAGVSQSPSNKVTEKGKDVELRCDPISGHTALYWYRQSLGQGLEFLIYFQGNSAPDKSGLPSDRFSAERTGGSVSTLTIQRTQQEDSAVYLCASSLQINQPQHFGDGTRLSIL.